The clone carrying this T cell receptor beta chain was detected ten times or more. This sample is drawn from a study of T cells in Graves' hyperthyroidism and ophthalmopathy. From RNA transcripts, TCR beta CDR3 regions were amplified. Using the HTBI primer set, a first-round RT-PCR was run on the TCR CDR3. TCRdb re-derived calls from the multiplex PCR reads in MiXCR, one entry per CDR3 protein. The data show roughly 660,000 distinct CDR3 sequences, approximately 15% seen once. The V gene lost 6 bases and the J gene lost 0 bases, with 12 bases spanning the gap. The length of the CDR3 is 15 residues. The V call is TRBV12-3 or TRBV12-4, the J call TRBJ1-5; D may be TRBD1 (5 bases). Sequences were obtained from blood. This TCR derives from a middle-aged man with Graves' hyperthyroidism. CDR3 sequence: CASRALGDSNQPQHF. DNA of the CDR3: TGTGCCAGCAGGGCATTGGGGGATAGCAATCAGCCCCAGCATTTT.